This T cell receptor (beta chain) was captured in a study of cytomegalovirus exposure and HLA in healthy donors. Germline V gene lookup returns CDR1 MNHNS and CDR2 SASEGT. The ends were cut back, 5 bases at V and 3 bases at J, with 10 bases in the middle. The CDR3 length is 13 residues. To note about this clone: Its antigen is still unknown.

A multiplex PCR was run with 60 Vbeta primers and 13 Jbeta primers. Per the authors' pipeline: About 9.9 million shared chains were among roughly 81 million unique TCR beta chains counted in a later analysis. Data came from immunoSEQ multiplex PCR; TCRdb stores just in-frame clones and leaves some out. V and J calls and clone size are those listed in that table; D and trimming were worked out from the DNA. The table lists more than 45,000 clones, roughly 81% of them singletons. Study results and caveats: The study carried out a later analysis of TCR beta sequences. It associated some 17,000 of them with specific HLA alleles at a false discovery rate of 0.05. For cytomegalovirus status, the classifier reportedly gave diagnoses with high specificity and sensitivity.

The chain couples TRBV6-1 to TRBJ1-1, with D perhaps matching TRBD1 (5 bases). Sample: PBMCs. The sequence was collected from a woman aged 40 to 50 in good health and CMV-seropositive. The CDR3 loop is CASSLGPDTEAFF. Here the CDR3 DNA reads TGTGCCAGCAGTTTGGGGCCGGACACTGAAGCTTTCTTT.